The subject of this entry is one TCR beta chain. These data are taken from a study of shared clonotypes between healthy human individuals. Using 200 ng DNA, 25,000 to 35,000 T cell genomes, the sorted-subset replicate PCRs were run. TCRdb's table, derived via immunoSEQ multiplex PCR, lists solely in-frame clones and lacks some. The data contain over a million clones, roughly 96% of them singletons. The CDR3 is made up of 14 amino acids. Germline V lookup: CDR1 SGHVS, CDR2 FQNEAQ. The germline V and J ends were trimmed by 3 bases and 2 bases, with 8 bases remaining between them. The sequenced sample was naive CD4+ T cells sorted from blood. Subset reported: CD45RA+ positively selected. The chain is built from TRBV7-8 and TRBJ1-5, with a tentative D call TRBD1 (5 bases). The clonotype comes from a man aged 25 to 40 in good health. The chain's CDR3 is CASSLSGGNQPQHF. The CDR3 DNA follows: TGTGCCAGCAGCTTGTCGGGGGGCAATCAGCCCCAGCATTTT.